A single sample is the source of the 30 T cell receptor beta chains below, sequenced in a study of T cell repertoires in cytomegalovirus infection (dated by TCRdb to about 2019). Reads for this sample came from an Illumina HiSeq 1500. TCRdb reprocessed the public reads (quality trimming at Q25 with fastp, clone calling with MiXCR) and kept in-frame beta chains. A single entry per CDR3 protein holds the most common genes and DNA from its merged rows. Present in this sample are 200,000 or so distinct CDR3 sequences, 28% of which were seen just once. Jointly, the top ten make up about 28% of the sample. Material: PBMCs. The receptor set was obtained from a human donor in good health (CMV status not recorded). Some clones in this sample may be carry-over from other donors' samples.

The rearrangement links TRBV25-1 to TRBJ1-4; TRBD1 might be the D (6 bases). The germline V gene has CDR1 MGHDK and CDR2 SYGVNS. Between the trimmed V and J ends, which lost 4 bases and 0 bases, there was a span of 15 bases. CDR3 size: 17 residues. CDR3 protein: CASSAREWTATNEKLFF. CDR3 DNA sequence: TGTGCCAGCAGTGCCCGGGAATGGACAGCAACTAATGAAAAACTGTTTTTT.

The chain joins TRBV19 to TRBJ2-7, with D perhaps matching TRBD1 or TRBD2 (5 bases each). The ends were cut back, 5 bases at V and 6 bases at J, with 17 bases in the middle. Germline V lookup: CDR1 LNHDA, CDR2 SQIVND (reference sequence). The CDR3 has 14 residues. The CDR3: CASSGDAIATEQYF. The CDR3 DNA sequence: TGTGCCAGTAGTGGGGACGCAATCGCCACCGAGCAGTACTTC.

This clonotype was found many times. The chain employs TRBV19 and TRBJ1-1; D gene unclear. Per germline, CDR1 LNHDA and CDR2 SQIVND (reference sequence). CDR3 length: 13 residues. Trimming shortened V by 8 bases and J by 0 bases, and 10 bases separated the two germline ends. For the CDR3, the DNA is TGTGCCAGTGGGCGGGGAATGAACACTGAAGCTTTCTTT. Protein: CASGRGMNTEAFF.

The J gene is TRBJ1-5, the V gene TRBV19; no definite D call. The CDR3 spans 13 residues. The germline V gene encodes CDR1 LNHDA and CDR2 SQIVND (reference sequence). Trimming removed 6 bases at V and 1 base at J, with 7 bases between. DNA for the CDR3: TGTGCCAGTAGCGAAACGAGCAATCAGCCCCAGCATTTT. It is translated as CASSETSNQPQHF.

This chain links TRBV5-1 with TRBJ2-3; D is perhaps TRBD1 (6 bases). V was cut by 4 bases and J by 5 bases, with 17 bases left in between. Germline assignment: CDR1 SGHRS and CDR2 YFSETQ. This CDR3 comprises 15 residues. This CDR3 reads CASSGGGAEGDTQYF. The CDR3 region has the DNA TGCGCCAGCAGCGGGGGCGGCGCCGAGGGAGATACGCAGTATTTT.

This chain links TRBV15 with TRBJ2-1; TRBD1 matches at 7 bases. V lost 1 base and J lost 4; bases outside the gene matches: 4. CDR1 is LNHNV, CDR2 YYDKDF, per germline (reference sequence). This CDR3 contains 15 residues. The CDR3 DNA reads TGTGCCACCAGCAGAGGACGGGGACAGTACAATGAGCAGTTCTTC. It yields the protein CATSRGRGQYNEQFF. The full variable domain, its missing parts supplied by reference TRBV15 and TRBJ2-1, is DAMVIQNPRYQVTQFGKPVTLSCSQTLNHNVMYWYQQKSSQAPKLLFHYYDKDFNNEADTPDNFQSRRPNTSFCFLDIRSPGLGDTAMYLCATSRGRGQYNEQFFGPGTRLTVL.

This clonotype was seen more than once but under ten times. The chain has TRBV2 and TRBJ2-1; possible D gene TRBD1, 6 bases. The V and J ends lost 7 bases and 6 bases respectively, with 16 bases between them. Germline CDR1 SNHLY, CDR2 FYNNEI. The CDR3 contains 14 residues. The CDR3 sequence: CASIIPGDSNEQFF. The CDR3 bases are TGTGCCAGCATCATCCCAGGGGATAGCAATGAGCAGTTCTTC.

J is TRBJ2-2 and V is TRBV12-3 or TRBV12-4; no clear D. Between the trimmed V and J ends, which lost 2 bases and 7 bases, there was a span of 8 bases. This CDR3 spans 13 amino acids. The CDR3 DNA reads TGTGCCAGCAGTTTAAAAGGGATCGGGGAGCTGTTTTTT. Its protein is CASSLKGIGELFF.

This clonotype came up a few times. V gene TRBV5-1 combines with J gene TRBJ1-1, with unresolved D. The CDR3 covers 13 residues. Germline CDR1 and CDR2: SGHRS and YFSETQ. With 5 bases removed from V and 4 bases from J, the gap between germline ends came to 12 bases. In DNA, the CDR3 is TGCGCCAGCAGGCCTGAGAAACCCACTGAAGCTTTCTTT. It is translated as CASRPEKPTEAFF.

This clonotype was detected a few times. J is TRBJ1-5 and V is TRBV15; D gene ambiguous. There are 14 residues in the CDR3. V gave up 4 bases and J gave up 6 bases, with 13 bases separating them. From germline, CDR1 is LNHNV and CDR2 YYDKDF (reference sequence). CDR3 region: CATSTRSGGQPQHF. CDR3 DNA sequence: TGTGCCACCAGCACCCGATCGGGAGGTCAGCCCCAGCATTTT.

Turning to this clonotype: At one of its ends the junction is not consistent with the germline gene, which may arise from a read error. The V gene is TRBV24-1, the J gene TRBJ1-2; D unresolved. The CDR3 runs to 11 residues. Germline V CDR1 and CDR2: KGHDR, SFDVKD. In nucleotides, the CDR3 is TGTGCCTCCAGTGATTTTAATGGCTACACCTTC. Residues: CASSDFNGYTF.

The chain employs TRBV6-2 or TRBV6-3 and TRBJ1-1, with TRBD1 identical over 8 bases. The CDR3 runs to 15 residues. The germline gives CDR1 MNHEY, CDR2 SVGEGT. V dropped 1 base and J dropped 11; count of bases not matched to a gene: 12. CDR3 bases: TGTGCCAGCAGTTACTTCGGACAGGGTGGATCTGGGGCTTTCTTT. This encodes CASSYFGQGGSGAFF.

The rearrangement uses TRBV12-3 or TRBV12-4 and TRBJ1-3; no clear D. The length of the CDR3 is 16 residues. V was pared by 0 bases and J by 8 bases, with 17 bases between. CDR3 protein: CASSLAGLGTRDTIYF. CDR3 nucleotides: TGTGCCAGCAGTTTAGCGGGCCTCGGAACTCGGGACACCATATATTTT.

In this sample, this clonotype turned up many times. This chain links TRBV7-8 with TRBJ1-1, with 9 nucleotides matching TRBD1. CDR1 and CDR2 from the germline V gene are SGHVS and FQNEAQ. CDR3 length equals 13 residues. V dropped 3 bases and J dropped 5; count of bases not matched to a gene: 1. The CDR3: CASSFDRGTEAFF. In DNA, the CDR3 is TGTGCCAGCAGCTTCGACAGGGGGACTGAAGCTTTCTTT. Together with reference TRBV7-8 and TRBJ1-1, the CDR3 gives the full variable domain: GAGVSQSPRYKVAKRGQDVALRCDPISGHVSLFWYQQALGQGPEFLTYFQNEAQLDKSGLPSDRFFAERPEGSVSTLKIQRTQQEDSAVYLCASSFDRGTEAFFGQGTRLTVV.

The V call is TRBV29-1, the J call TRBJ2-2; D perhaps matches TRBD2 (6 bases). This CDR3 is 10 amino acids long. In germline, CDR1 is SQVTM, CDR2 ANQGSEA. Trimming took off 7 bases at V and 8 bases at J, with 8 bases between the two ends. DNA of the CDR3: TGCAGCGCCCGGGAGGGGGAGCTGTTTTTT. This encodes CSAREGELFF.

This clonotype was observed many times. This chain connects TRBV7-2 to TRBJ1-2; no definite D call. The CDR3 is 13 residues long. CDR1 SGHTA and CDR2 FQGNSA come from the germline V gene. V lost 3 bases, J lost 4 bases, and 9 bases lay in between. The CDR3 here is CASSFEAGYGYTF. The CDR3, as DNA: TGTGCCAGCAGCTTTGAGGCGGGCTATGGCTACACCTTC.

The V call is TRBV20-1, the J call TRBJ2-7, with 9 bases that match TRBD2. The CDR3 covers 15 residues. Germline loops: CDR1 DFQATT, CDR2 SNEGSKA (reference sequence). Trimming at V came to 4 bases and at J to 2 bases, leaving 9 bases not matched to a gene. The CDR3 loop reads CSAIVRAGGPYEQYF. In DNA form, the CDR3 reads TGCAGTGCTATAGTAAGAGCGGGGGGACCCTACGAGCAGTACTTC.

This clonotype occurred many times. The chain links TRBV7-6 to TRBJ1-6; TRBD1 agrees at 7 bases. Germline V CDR1 and CDR2: SGHVS, FNYEAQ. The CDR3 contains 15 residues. The V and J ends lost 6 bases and 7 bases, in that order; junction bases with no gene match: 9. The CDR3: CASRAGTDPNSPLHF. The CDR3, as DNA: TGTGCCAGCAGGGCCGGGACAGATCCCAATTCACCCCTCCACTTT.

The V call is TRBV2, the J call TRBJ2-5; D is possibly TRBD1 or TRBD2 (6 bases each). Germline V gives CDR1 SNHLY, CDR2 FYNNEI. This CDR3 region has 14 residues. Trimming left V 8 bases short and J 2 bases short, with 15 bases between. The CDR3 DNA sequence: TGTGCCAGCGTTGACGGGGGCGGGCAAGAGACCCAGTACTTC. Translation: CASVDGGGQETQYF.

This clonotype has only a few counts. V gene TRBV6-2 or TRBV6-3 combines with J gene TRBJ2-7; 8 bases match TRBD1. The CDR3 extends over 15 amino acids. With 6 bases clipped from V and 2 bases from J, the junction kept 9 bases outside the gene matches. Looked up from germline, CDR1 is MNHEY and CDR2 is SVGEGT. CDR3 nucleotide sequence: TGTGCCAGCAGCCCTCCTCGACAGGGGACCTACGAGCAGTACTTC. Protein sequence: CASSPPRQGTYEQYF.

This clonotype was found a few times. The chain has TRBV7-3 and TRBJ2-4, with TRBD1 as a possible D gene (5 bases). V lost 5 bases, J lost 3 bases, and 11 bases lay in between. The CDR3 is 14 amino acids. Germline CDR1 and CDR2: SGHTA and FQGTGA. The CDR3 DNA reads TGTGCCAGCAGCGCCAGGGCTGGCAAAAACATTCAGTACTTC. Translating it yields CASSARAGKNIQYF.

V is TRBV4-3 and J is TRBJ1-2, with D maybe TRBD1 (5 bases). The CDR3 contains 16 residues. The germline CDR1 and CDR2 sequences are LGHNA and YSLEER. V was clipped by 0 bases and J by 4 bases, with 15 bases between them. CDR3 sequence (DNA): TGCGCCAGCAGCCAAGATCAGGGTACGAGTGGCTATGGCTACACCTTC. Residues: CASSQDQGTSGYGYTF.

This clonotype occurred a few times. The chain links TRBV4-2 to TRBJ1-2, with D perhaps TRBD1 (6 bases). This CDR3 is 15 amino acids long. The V and J ends lost 0 bases and 7 bases respectively, with 15 bases between them. Germline values: CDR1 LGHNA, CDR2 YNFKEQ. In DNA form, the CDR3 reads TGTGCCAGCAGCCAAGATCTTACAGGGTCGGTTGGCTACACCTTC. Translating gives CASSQDLTGSVGYTF.

The chain employs TRBV4-1 and TRBJ2-1, with 12 bases that match TRBD1. Germline CDR1 MGHRA, CDR2 YSYEKL. The V and J ends lost 2 bases and 7 bases, in that order; junction bases with no gene match: 9. CDR3 length equals 17 residues. CDR3 bases: TGCGCCAGCAGCCAAAGTCCGGGGACAGGGGGCTTTAATGAGCAGTTCTTC. Protein sequence: CASSQSPGTGGFNEQFF.

This clonotype was recorded a few times. This sequence joins TRBV11-2 and TRBJ1-1; D uncertain. Trimming pared 6 bases from V and 3 bases from J, leaving 11 bases between. This CDR3 has 13 residues. The V gene's germline CDR1 is SGHAT and CDR2 FQNNGV. The CDR3 sequence: CASRRTADTEAFF. CDR3 coding DNA: TGTGCCAGCAGGAGGACGGCGGACACTGAAGCTTTCTTT.

Turning to this clonotype: Germline is not matched at one junction end, which may reflect a read error. The rearrangement uses TRBV7-3 and TRBJ1-2; D gene ambiguous. There are 13 residues in the CDR3. Looked up from germline, CDR1 is SGHTA and CDR2 is FQGTGA. In nucleotides, the CDR3 is TGTGCCAGCAGCTTAGGGGATAACTATGGCTGCACCTTC. Translating gives CASSLGDNYGCTF.

The sample holds many counts of this clonotype. The chain combines TRBV6-6 with TRBJ2-7; D ambiguous. Germline assignment: CDR1 MNHNY and CDR2 SVGAGI (reference sequence). Deletions cut 0 bases from V and 6 bases from J, with 9 bases between. The CDR3 totals 13 residues. The chain's CDR3 is CASSYSIWGEQYF. The CDR3 coding sequence is TGTGCCAGCAGTTACTCGATCTGGGGCGAGCAGTACTTC.

CDR3 protein: CASSLVLAEAQYF. In nucleotides, the CDR3 is TGTGCCAGCAGTTTGGTCCTAGCCGAGGCCCAGTACTTC. The chain combines TRBV12-3 or TRBV12-4 with TRBJ2-5, with D maybe TRBD2 (5 bases). V shed 3 bases and J shed 9 bases, with 14 bases lying between them. The CDR3 contains 13 residues.

This chain links TRBV2 with TRBJ1-5, with D hard to call. Trimming removed 5 bases from V and 5 bases from J, with 7 bases in between. The CDR3 covers 12 residues. Looked up from germline, CDR1 is SNHLY and CDR2 is FYNNEI. The CDR3 spells CASSRADQPQHF. The CDR3 DNA is TGTGCCAGCAGTAGAGCCGATCAGCCCCAGCATTTT.

As for this clonotype: The junction does not match germline at one end; this may be a read error. The chain has TRBV4-1 and TRBJ2-1, with 8 positions matching TRBD2. CDR1 and CDR2 from the germline V gene are MGHRA and YSYEKL. This CDR3 is 15 amino acids long. CDR3 sequence: CASSSRGGSYNEQFF. The DNA for the CDR3 is TGTGCCAGCAGTTCTCGGGGGGGCTCGTACAATGAGCAGTTCTTC.